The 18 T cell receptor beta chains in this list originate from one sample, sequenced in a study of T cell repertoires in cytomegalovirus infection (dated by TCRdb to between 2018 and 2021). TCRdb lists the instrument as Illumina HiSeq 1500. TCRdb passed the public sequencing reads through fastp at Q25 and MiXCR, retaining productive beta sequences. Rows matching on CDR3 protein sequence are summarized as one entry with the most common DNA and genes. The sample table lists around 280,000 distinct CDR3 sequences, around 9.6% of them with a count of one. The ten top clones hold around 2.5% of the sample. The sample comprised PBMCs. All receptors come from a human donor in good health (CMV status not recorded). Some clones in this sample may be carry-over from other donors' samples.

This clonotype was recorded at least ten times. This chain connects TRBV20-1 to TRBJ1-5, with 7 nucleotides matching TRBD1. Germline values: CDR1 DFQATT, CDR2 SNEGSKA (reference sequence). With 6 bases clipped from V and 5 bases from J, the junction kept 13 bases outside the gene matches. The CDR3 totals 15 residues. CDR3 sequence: CSAQRAGTVYQPQHF. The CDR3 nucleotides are TGCAGTGCCCAGAGAGCGGGGACAGTTTATCAGCCCCAGCATTTT.

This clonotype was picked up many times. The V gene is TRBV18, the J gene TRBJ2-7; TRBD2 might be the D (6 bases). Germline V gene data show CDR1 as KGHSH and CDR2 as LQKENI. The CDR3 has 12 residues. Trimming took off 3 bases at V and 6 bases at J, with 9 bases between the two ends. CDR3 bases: TGTGCCAGCTCACCCGGGACTCTCGAGCAGTACTTC. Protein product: CASSPGTLEQYF.

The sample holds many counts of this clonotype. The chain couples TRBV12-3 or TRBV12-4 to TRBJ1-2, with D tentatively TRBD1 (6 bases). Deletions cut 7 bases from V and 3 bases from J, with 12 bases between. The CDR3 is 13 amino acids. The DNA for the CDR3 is TGTGCCAGCACCAGGACAGCTTACTATGGCTACACCTTC. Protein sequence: CASTRTAYYGYTF.

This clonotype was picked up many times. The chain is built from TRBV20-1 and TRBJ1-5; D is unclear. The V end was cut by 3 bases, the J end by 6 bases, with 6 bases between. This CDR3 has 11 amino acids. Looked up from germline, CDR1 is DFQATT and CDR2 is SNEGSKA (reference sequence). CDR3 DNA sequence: TGCAGTGCTAGTGATGGTCAGCCCCAGCATTTT. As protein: CSASDGQPQHF.

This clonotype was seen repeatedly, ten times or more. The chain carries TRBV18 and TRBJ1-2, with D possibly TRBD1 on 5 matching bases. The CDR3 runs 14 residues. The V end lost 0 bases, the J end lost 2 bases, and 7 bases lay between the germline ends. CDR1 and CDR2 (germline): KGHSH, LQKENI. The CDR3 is CASSPPGANYGYTF. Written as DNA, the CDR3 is TGTGCCAGCTCACCACCAGGGGCGAACTATGGCTACACCTTC.

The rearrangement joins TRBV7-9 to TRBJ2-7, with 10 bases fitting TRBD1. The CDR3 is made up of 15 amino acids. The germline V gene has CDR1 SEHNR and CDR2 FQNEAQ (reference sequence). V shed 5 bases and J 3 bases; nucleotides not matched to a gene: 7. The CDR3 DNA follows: TGTGCCAGCAGCCGGACAGGGGGGGAAGGCTACGAGCAGTACGTC. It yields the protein CASSRTGGEGYEQYV.

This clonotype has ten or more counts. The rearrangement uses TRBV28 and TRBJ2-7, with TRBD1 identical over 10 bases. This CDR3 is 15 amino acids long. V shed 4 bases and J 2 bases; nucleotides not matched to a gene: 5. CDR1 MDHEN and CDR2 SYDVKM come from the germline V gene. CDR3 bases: TGTGCCAGCAGTTCCCCTGGACAGGGGGCCTACGAGCAGTACGTC. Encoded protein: CASSSPGQGAYEQYV.

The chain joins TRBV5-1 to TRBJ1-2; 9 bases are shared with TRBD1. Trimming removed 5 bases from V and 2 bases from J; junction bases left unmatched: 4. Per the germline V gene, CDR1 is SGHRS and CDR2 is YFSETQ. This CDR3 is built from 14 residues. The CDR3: CASRIGQGNYGYTF. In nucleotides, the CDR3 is TGCGCCAGCAGGATAGGACAGGGGAACTATGGCTACACCTTC.

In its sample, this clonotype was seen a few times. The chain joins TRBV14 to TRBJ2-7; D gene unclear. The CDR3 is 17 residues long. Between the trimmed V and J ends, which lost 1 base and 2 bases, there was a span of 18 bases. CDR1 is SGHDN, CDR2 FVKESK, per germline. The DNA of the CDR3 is TGTGCCAGCAGCCAAGCCCGAACTCCTACTTATGCCTACGAGCAGTACTTC. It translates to CASSQARTPTYAYEQYF.

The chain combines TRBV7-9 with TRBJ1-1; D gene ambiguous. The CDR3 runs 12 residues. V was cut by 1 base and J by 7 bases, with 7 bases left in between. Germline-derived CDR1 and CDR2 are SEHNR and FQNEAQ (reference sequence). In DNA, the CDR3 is TGTGCCAGCAGCTTAGGTACAATTGAAGCTTTCTTT. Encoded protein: CASSLGTIEAFF.

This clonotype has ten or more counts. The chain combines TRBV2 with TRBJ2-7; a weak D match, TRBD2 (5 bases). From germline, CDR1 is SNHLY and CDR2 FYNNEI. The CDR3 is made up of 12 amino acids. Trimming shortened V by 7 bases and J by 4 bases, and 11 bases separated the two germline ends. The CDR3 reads CASKGAAYEQYV. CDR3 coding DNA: TGTGCCAGCAAGGGAGCTGCTTACGAGCAGTACGTC.

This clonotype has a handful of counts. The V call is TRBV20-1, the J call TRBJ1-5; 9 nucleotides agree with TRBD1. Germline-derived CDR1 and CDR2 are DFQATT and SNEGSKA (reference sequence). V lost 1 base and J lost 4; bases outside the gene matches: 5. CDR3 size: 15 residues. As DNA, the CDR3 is TGCAGTGCTAGAGTGCCCGGACAGGGGAATCAGCCCCAGCATTTT. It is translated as CSARVPGQGNQPQHF.

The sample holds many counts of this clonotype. In DNA, the CDR3 is TGCAGTGCTAGTAAGGCCGCTGCCCCGGGCTACACCTTC. It is translated as CSASKAAAPGYTF. The rearrangement links TRBV20-1 to TRBJ1-2; the D is unclear. Germline V gives CDR1 DFQATT, CDR2 SNEGSKA (reference sequence). This CDR3 has 13 amino acids. The V gene lost 3 bases and the J gene lost 8 bases, with 16 bases spanning the gap.

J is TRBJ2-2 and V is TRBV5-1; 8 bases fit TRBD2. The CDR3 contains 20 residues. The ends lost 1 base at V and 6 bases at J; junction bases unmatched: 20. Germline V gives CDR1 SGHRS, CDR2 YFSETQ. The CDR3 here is CASSLKGLDTLFLSPGELFF. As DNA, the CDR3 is TGCGCCAGCAGCTTGAAGGGACTAGACACGCTCTTCTTAAGTCCCGGGGAGCTGTTTTTT. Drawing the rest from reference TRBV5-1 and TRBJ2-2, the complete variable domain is KAGVTQTPRYLIKTRGQQVTLSCSPISGHRSVSWYQQTPGQGLQFLFEYFSETQRNKGNFPGRFSGRQFSNSRSEMNVSTLELGDSALYLCASSLKGLDTLFLSPGELFFGEGSRLTVL.

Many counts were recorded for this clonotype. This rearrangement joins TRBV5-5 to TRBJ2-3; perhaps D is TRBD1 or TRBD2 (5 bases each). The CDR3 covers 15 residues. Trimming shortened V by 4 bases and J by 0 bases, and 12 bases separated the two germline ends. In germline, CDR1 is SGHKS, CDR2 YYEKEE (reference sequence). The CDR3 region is CASSTGTGSTDTQYF. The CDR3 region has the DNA TGTGCCAGCAGCACCGGGACCGGCAGCACAGATACGCAGTATTTT.

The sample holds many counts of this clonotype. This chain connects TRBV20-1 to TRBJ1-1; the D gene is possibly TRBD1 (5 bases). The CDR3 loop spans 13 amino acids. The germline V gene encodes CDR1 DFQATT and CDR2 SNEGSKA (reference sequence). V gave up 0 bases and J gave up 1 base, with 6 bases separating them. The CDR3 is CSAREQENTEAFF. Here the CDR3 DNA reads TGCAGTGCTAGAGAACAGGAGAACACTGAAGCTTTCTTT.

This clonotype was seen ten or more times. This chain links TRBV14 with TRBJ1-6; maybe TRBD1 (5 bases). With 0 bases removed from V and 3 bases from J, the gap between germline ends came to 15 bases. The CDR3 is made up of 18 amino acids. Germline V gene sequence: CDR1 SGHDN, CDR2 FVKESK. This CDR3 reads CASSQERGPGHYNSPLHF. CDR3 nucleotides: TGTGCCAGCAGCCAAGAGAGGGGACCGGGTCACTATAATTCACCCCTCCACTTT.

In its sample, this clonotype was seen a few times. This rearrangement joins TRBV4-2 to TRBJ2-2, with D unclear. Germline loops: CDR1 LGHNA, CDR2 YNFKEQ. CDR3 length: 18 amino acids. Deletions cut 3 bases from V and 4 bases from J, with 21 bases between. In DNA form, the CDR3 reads TGTGCCAGCAGCCAGGATGCCTTCAGTGGCCACATCACCGGGGAGCTGTTTTTT. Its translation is CASSQDAFSGHITGELFF.